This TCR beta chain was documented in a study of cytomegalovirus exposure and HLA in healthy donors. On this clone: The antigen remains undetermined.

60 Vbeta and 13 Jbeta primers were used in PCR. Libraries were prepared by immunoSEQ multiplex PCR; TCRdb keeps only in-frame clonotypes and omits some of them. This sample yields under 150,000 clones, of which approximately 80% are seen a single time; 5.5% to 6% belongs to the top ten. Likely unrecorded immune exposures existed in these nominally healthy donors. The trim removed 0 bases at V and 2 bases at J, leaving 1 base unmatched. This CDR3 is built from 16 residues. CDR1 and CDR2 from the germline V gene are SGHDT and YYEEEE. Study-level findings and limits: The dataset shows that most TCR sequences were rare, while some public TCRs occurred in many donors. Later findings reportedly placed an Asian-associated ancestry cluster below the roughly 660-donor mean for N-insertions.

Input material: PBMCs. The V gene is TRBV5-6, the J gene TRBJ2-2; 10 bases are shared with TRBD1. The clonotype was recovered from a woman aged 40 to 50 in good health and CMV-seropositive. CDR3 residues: CASSLETGGNTGELFF. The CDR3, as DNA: TGTGCCAGCAGCTTGGAGACAGGGGGCAACACCGGGGAGCTGTTTTTT.